Listed below are T cell receptor beta chains from one sample, sequenced in a study of blood T cells in healthy people across ages. From the 5' RACE reads, TCRdb called clonotypes with MiXCR, one entry per CDR3 protein. The sample has 1.4 million to 1.5 million distinct CDR3 sequences, roughly 40% seen once. The material sequenced was blood. Receptors originate from a woman aged 18-29 years in good health. Both conserved end residues are part of each CDR3. D genes are given only for firm matches. A clone size is listed for some rows: how often the clone was seen (once, few, many), or a class if it is expanded.

D	V	J	size	CDR3	DNA
TRBD1	TRBV12-3/TRBV12-4	TRBJ1-2	.	CVSTGRDRGLEGYGYTF	TGTGTCAGCACCGGCCGGGACAGGGGGCTTGAAGGCTATGGCTACACCTTC
.	TRBV29-1	TRBJ2-5	few	CSVDSGDWETQYF	TGCAGCGTTGATTCCGGGGACTGGGAGACCCAGTACTTC
.	TRBV20-1	TRBJ2-7	.	CSARDTDRSNEQYF	TGCAGTGCTAGAGATACAGACAGGAGCAACGAGCAGTACTTC
.	TRBV12-3/TRBV12-4	TRBJ1-5	.	CASSLLSMGQPQHF	TGTGCCAGCAGTTTGTTAAGTATGGGACAGCCCCAGCATTTT
.	TRBV29-1	TRBJ1-2	.	CSVWVGGGGYTF	TGCAGCGTTTGGGTGGGGGGGGGCGGCTACACCTTC
.	TRBV7-2	TRBJ2-7	.	CASSLRLGDEQYF	TGTGCCAGCAGCTTGCGGTTAGGGGACGAGCAGTACTTC
TRBD2	TRBV27	TRBJ2-3	.	CASSFGTSGGLSTDTQYF	TGTGCCAGCAGTTTCGGGACTAGCGGGGGGCTTAGCACAGATACGCAGTATTTT
.	TRBV3-1	TRBJ2-6	many	CASSLKPLSSGANVLTF	TGTGCCAGCAGCCTGAAACCACTATCCTCTGGGGCCAACGTCCTGACTTTC
.	TRBV4-2	TRBJ2-1	.	CASSQASSYEQFF	TGTGCCAGCAGCCAAGCGTCTAGCTATGAGCAGTTCTTC
.	TRBV20-1	TRBJ2-3	many	CSARVRLGATDTQYF	TGCAGTGCTAGAGTACGGCTTGGGGCCACAGATACGCAGTATTTT
.	TRBV6-2/TRBV6-3	TRBJ2-7	few	CASSSPQDRNSYEQYF	TGTGCCAGCAGTTCCCCTCAGGATCGAAACTCCTACGAGCAGTACTTC
.	TRBV7-9	TRBJ2-7	few	CASSLVGEWREQYF	TGTGCCAGCAGCTTGGTGGGCGAATGGCGCGAGCAGTACTTC
.	TRBV20-1	TRBJ1-2	few	CSASPVGQIYGYTF	TGCAGTGCTTCCCCTGTGGGGCAGATCTATGGCTACACCTTC
.	TRBV18	TRBJ2-7	.	CASAPPGDEQYF	TGTGCCAGCGCACCACCGGGGGACGAGCAGTACTTC
TRBD1	TRBV4-1	TRBJ1-2	once	CASSQPGTGDGYTF	TGCGCCAGCAGCCAACCCGGGACAGGGGATGGCTACACCTTC
.	TRBV7-2	TRBJ2-2	few	CAGDTGELFF	TGTGCCGGGGACACCGGGGAGCTGTTTTTT
TRBD1	TRBV9	TRBJ2-7	few	CASSGGQSEQYF	TGTGCCAGCAGCGGGGGACAGTCCGAGCAGTACTTC
TRBD2	TRBV7-2	TRBJ2-3	.	CASSLLSGLAGGTNTQYF	TGTGCCAGCAGCTTACTATCCGGACTAGCGGGAGGCACAAATACGCAGTATTTT
.	TRBV6-1	TRBJ1-2	.	CASSGSGPVDGYTF	TGTGCCAGCAGTGGGTCTGGGCCCGTGGATGGCTACACCTTC
TRBD2	TRBV6-1	TRBJ2-1	few	CAPRGGRASKQFF	TGTGCCCCCCGGGGAGGGAGGGCCTCGAAGCAGTTCTTC
.	TRBV11-2	TRBJ1-4	.	CASSLVAALGGASDEKLFF	TGTGCAAGCAGCCTAGTGGCCGCCCTCGGGGGGGCATCGGATGAAAAACTGTTTTTT
.	TRBV5-1	TRBJ2-2	.	CASSPGLLSTGELFF	TGCGCCAGCAGCCCTGGCCTGTTGAGCACCGGGGAGCTGTTTTTT
.	TRBV7-2	TRBJ2-7	.	CASTQGSYNEQYF	TGTGCCAGCACCCAGGGCTCCTACAATGAGCAGTACTTC
TRBD2	TRBV2	TRBJ2-2	.	CASTNRGRTGELFF	TGTGCCAGCACTAACCGCGGGAGAACTGGGGAGCTGTTTTTT
.	TRBV10-1	TRBJ2-7	.	CASSESSQGSYEQYF	TGCGCCAGCAGTGAGTCGTCCCAAGGCTCCTACGAGCAGTACTTC
.	TRBV4-1	TRBJ2-4	many	CASSQLAGDGNIQYF	TGCGCCAGCAGCCAACTCGCCGGAGACGGAAACATTCAGTACTTC
TRBD1	TRBV3-1	TRBJ1-2	few	CASSPRDRVFNGYTF	TGTGCCAGCAGCCCCCGGGACAGGGTTTTTAATGGCTACACCTTC
TRBD2	TRBV7-9	TRBJ2-3	.	CASSSWTSSGATDTQYF	TGTGCCAGCAGCTCCTGGACTTCTAGCGGGGCTACAGATACGCAGTATTTT
TRBD1	TRBV2	TRBJ1-2	.	CATQTGAANYGYTF	TGTGCCACCCAAACAGGGGCAGCTAACTATGGCTACACCTTC
.	TRBV6-4	TRBJ2-1	few	CASSDGRLSYNEQFF	TGTGCCAGCAGTGATGGACGGCTCTCCTACAATGAGCAGTTCTTC
TRBD2	TRBV6-5	TRBJ2-3	few	CASSRSGGWDTQYF	TGTGCCAGCAGTCGAAGCGGGGGGTGGGATACGCAGTATTTT
.	TRBV20-1	TRBJ2-5	.	CSATEGGPLQETQYF	TGCAGTGCTACCGAAGGGGGGCCCCTCCAAGAGACCCAGTACTTC
TRBD1	TRBV28	TRBJ2-3	.	CASQGGPGLGDTQYF	TGTGCCAGCCAAGGGGGCCCCGGTCTGGGAGATACGCAGTATTTT
.	TRBV7-9	TRBJ2-1	.	CATEVGTSSYNEQFF	TGTGCCACCGAGGTAGGGACGAGCTCCTACAATGAGCAGTTCTTC
.	TRBV15	TRBJ2-5	.	CATSRGFGETQYF	TGTGCCACCAGCAGGGGGTTTGGTGAGACCCAGTACTTC
.	TRBV12-3/TRBV12-4	TRBJ2-1	.	CASSLQPPRGNEQFF	TGTGCCAGCAGTTTGCAACCCCCCAGAGGGAATGAGCAGTTCTTC
TRBD1	TRBV4-1	TRBJ2-7	.	CASSQGAGTGVRYEQYF	TGCGCCAGCAGCCAAGGGGCGGGGACAGGGGTAAGGTACGAGCAGTACTTC
.	TRBV24-1	TRBJ1-1	.	CATSDLSSGAFF	TGTGCCACCAGTGATTTAAGCTCGGGAGCTTTCTTT
.	TRBV27	TRBJ2-7	.	CASQFSGQSYEQYF	TGTGCCAGTCAGTTTTCTGGACAGTCCTACGAGCAGTACTTC
TRBD2	TRBV12-3/TRBV12-4	TRBJ2-1	many	CASKPGLVFQDEQFF	TGTGCCAGCAAACCGGGACTAGTATTCCAAGATGAGCAGTTCTTC
TRBD2	TRBV5-1	TRBJ2-1	once	CASSALTSDEQFF	TGCGCCAGCAGCGCACTGACTAGCGATGAGCAGTTCTTC
TRBD1	TRBV10-3	TRBJ2-7	.	CAISGTGGGLFYEQYF	TGTGCCATCAGTGGGACAGGGGGCGGACTCTTCTACGAGCAGTACTTC
.	TRBV6-1	TRBJ2-5	.	CASSDEQGPRQETQYF	TGTGCCAGCAGTGATGAACAGGGTCCGCGCCAAGAGACCCAGTACTTC
TRBD1	TRBV27	TRBJ2-3	.	CASRRQGSGDTQYF	TGTGCCAGCAGGAGACAGGGGTCGGGGGATACGCAGTATTTT
.	TRBV2	TRBJ2-4	.	CASIELAKNIQYF	TGTGCCAGCATCGAGTTAGCCAAAAACATTCAGTACTTC
TRBD2	TRBV2	TRBJ2-1	.	CASSEGASGMAEQFF	TGTGCCAGCAGTGAAGGGGCTAGCGGGATGGCTGAGCAGTTCTTC